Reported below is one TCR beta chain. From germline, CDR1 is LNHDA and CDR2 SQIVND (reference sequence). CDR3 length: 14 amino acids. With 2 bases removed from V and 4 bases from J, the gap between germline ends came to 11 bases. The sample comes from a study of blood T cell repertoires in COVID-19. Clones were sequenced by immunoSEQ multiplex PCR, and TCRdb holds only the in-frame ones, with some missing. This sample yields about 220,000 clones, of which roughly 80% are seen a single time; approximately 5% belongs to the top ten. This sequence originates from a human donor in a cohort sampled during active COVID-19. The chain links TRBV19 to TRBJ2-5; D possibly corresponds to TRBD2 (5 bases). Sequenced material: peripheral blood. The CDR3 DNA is TGTGCCAGTAGTATAATGGGAGTGGGAGAGACCCAGTACTTC. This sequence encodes CASSIMGVGETQYF.